The T cell receptor beta chain described here comes from a study of graft-versus-host responses after intestinal transplantation. The protocol was immunoSEQ multiplex PCR, while the TCRdb copy is restricted to in-frame clones and leaves out a portion. Here the sample spans about 88,000 clones, approximately 94% being singletons. Trimming left V 1 base short and J 0 bases short, with 16 bases between. CDR3 length equals 18 residues. CDR1 and CDR2 (germline): LNHNV, YYDKDF (reference sequence). This clone was recorded only once. No antigen is known for it. The gene calls are TRBV15 and TRBJ1-5; no clear D gene. The source of this sequence is a human donor who was the organ donor for an intestinal transplant. This specimen was unstimulated CD4+ T cells sorted from spleen or lymph node cells, taken before transplant. CDR3 nucleotides: TGTGCCACCAGCAGAGGGTTCCGGGCAGACTATAGCAATCAGCCCCAGCATTTT. Translated, it gives CATSRGFRADYSNQPQHF.